Listed below are T cell receptor beta chains from one sample, sequenced in a study of CD4 and CD8 cells across lung adenocarcinoma regions. MiXCR, applied by TCRdb to the PCR reads, yields one record per CDR3 protein. The sample has thousands of distinct CDR3 sequences, 45% to 50% seen once; the top ten hold just under 97%. Sequencing used CD8+ T cells from the center of a lung tumor. All receptors derive from a male donor with lung adenocarcinoma. The CD4 and CD8 labels of this study may be unreliable. CDR3s include the opening cysteine and the closing phenylalanine or tryptophan. A D gene is named only where the DNA matches it firmly. Rows may omit the clone size; those that give it use once, few, many or a size class.

cdr3_nt | cdr3_aa | clone_size | v_call | d_call | j_call
TGCAGTGCCCCGACAGGGGGTAACTCTGGGGCCAACGTCCTGACTTTC | CSAPTGGNSGANVLTF | few | TRBV20-1 | TRBD1 | TRBJ2-6
TGTGCCAGCAGTCCGAGACAGGGTTTTGTGGGTGAAAAACTGTTTTTT | CASSPRQGFVGEKLFF | many | TRBV12-3/TRBV12-4 | TRBD1 | TRBJ1-4
TGTGCCAGCAGCCAATACCAGGGACTTGTCTATGGCTACACCTTC | CASSQYQGLVYGYTF | . | TRBV3-1 | . | TRBJ1-2
TGTGCCAGCAGCGTAGTTGGGGGTGTGGCGGATACGCAGTATTTT | CASSVVGGVADTQYF | few | TRBV9 | . | TRBJ2-3
TGTGCCAGGAGTGACCGGGCCAAAGATATTCAGTACTTC | CARSDRAKDIQYF | . | TRBV6-4 | . | TRBJ2-4
TGTGCCAGCAGTCACAGGGAAGGGCACACAGATACGCAGTATTTT | CASSHREGHTDTQYF | . | TRBV6-5 | . | TRBJ2-3
TGTGCCAGCAGTGTGATAGCGGGGGGCTACGAGCAGTACTTC | CASSVIAGGYEQYF | . | TRBV6-1 | TRBD2 | TRBJ2-7
TGTGCCAGCAGCCAAGGGGGGGCCAAGAACACTGAAGCTTTCTTT | CASSQGGAKNTEAFF | few | TRBV4-2 | . | TRBJ1-1
TGTGCCAGCAGCGTATCCCCGCTTAATGAAAAACTGTTTTTT | CASSVSPLNEKLFF | . | TRBV9 | . | TRBJ1-4
TGTGCCAGCAGCTTATTAAAGACTAGCGGCACATTGGATACGCAGTATTTT | CASSLLKTSGTLDTQYF | many | TRBV7-3 | TRBD2 | TRBJ2-3
TGTGCCATATCAGGGAACGCCGGGGAGCTGTTTTTT | CAISGNAGELFF | . | TRBV10-3 | . | TRBJ2-2
TGCGCCAGCTTGCTGGGGGTGAAATCCACAAATACGCAGTACTTT | CASLLGVKSTNTQYF | . | TRBV10-1 | . | TRBJ2-3
TGTGCGGTTGGGGGCGTATCTAATGAAAAACTGTTTTTT | CAVGGVSNEKLFF | . | TRBV30 | . | TRBJ1-4
TGTGCCAGCAGTGAAGAACAAGGCTGGACTAGCAGAGGTGAGCAGTTCTTC | CASSEEQGWTSRGEQFF | . | TRBV6-1 | TRBD2 | TRBJ2-1
TGTGCCAGCAGTGTGGGAGGGTTTGGTGAGCAGTTCTTC | CASSVGGFGEQFF | few | TRBV6-1 | TRBD2 | TRBJ2-1
TGTGCCAGCAGCTCCGCTCGGTTGCCGGAGACCCAGTACTTC | CASSSARLPETQYF | . | TRBV7-2 | . | TRBJ2-5